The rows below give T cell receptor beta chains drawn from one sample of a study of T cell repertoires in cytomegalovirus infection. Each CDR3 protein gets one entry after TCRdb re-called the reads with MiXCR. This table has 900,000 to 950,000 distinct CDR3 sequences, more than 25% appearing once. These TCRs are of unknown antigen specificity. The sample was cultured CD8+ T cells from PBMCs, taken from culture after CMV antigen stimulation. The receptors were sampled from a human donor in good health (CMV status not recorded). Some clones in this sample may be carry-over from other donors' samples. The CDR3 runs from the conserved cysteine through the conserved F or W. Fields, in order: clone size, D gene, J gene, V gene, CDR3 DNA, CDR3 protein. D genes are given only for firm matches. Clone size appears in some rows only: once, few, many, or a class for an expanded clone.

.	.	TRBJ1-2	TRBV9	TGTGCCAGCAGCGTAGGCAGCCACCTTCTTGGCTACACCTTC	CASSVGSHLLGYTF
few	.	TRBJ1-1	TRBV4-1	TGCGCCAGCAGCCAACGAACCGTGGGACACCTAACGCACACTGAAGCTTTCTTT	CASSQRTVGHLTHTEAFF
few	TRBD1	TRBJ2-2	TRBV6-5	TGTGCCAGCAGTTTGAGGACAGGGACGGCCGGGGAGCTGTTTTTT	CASSLRTGTAGELFF
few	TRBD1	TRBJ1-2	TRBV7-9	TGTGCCAGCAGCCCGAAGACAGGGGGCCATGGCTACACCTTC	CASSPKTGGHGYTF
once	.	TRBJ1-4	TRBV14	TGTGCCAGCAGCCCCTGGATAGAAGGTGAAAAACTGTTTTTT	CASSPWIEGEKLFF
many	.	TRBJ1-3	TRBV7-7	TGTGCTACAGGGCAGGGAAACACCATATATTTT	CATGQGNTIYF
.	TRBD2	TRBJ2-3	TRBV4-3	TGCGCCAGCAGCCAAGATCGCCTGGGGGTAGCGGGGAACACAGATACGCAGTATTTT	CASSQDRLGVAGNTDTQYF
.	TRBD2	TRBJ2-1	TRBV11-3	TGTGCCAGCAGCGCCCGACCTCCGGGACTAGCGGGGGAGTACAATGAGCAGTTCTTC	CASSARPPGLAGEYNEQFF
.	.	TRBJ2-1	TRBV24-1	TGTGCCACCAGTGATTCCCAGGGGATAGGCTACAATGAGCAGTTCTTC	CATSDSQGIGYNEQFF
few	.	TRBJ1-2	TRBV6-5	TGTGCCAGCAGTTACTCGGTGGTTAACTATGGCTACACCTTC	CASSYSVVNYGYTF
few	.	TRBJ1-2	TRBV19	TGTGCCAGTAGTGCCCATTATGGCTACACCTTC	CASSAHYGYTF
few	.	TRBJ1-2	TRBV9	TGTGCCAGCAGCGTATCGGACGTAAAGCTATATGGCTACACCTTC	CASSVSDVKLYGYTF
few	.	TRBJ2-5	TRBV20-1	TGCAGTGCCCCGACAGAGTCTCAAGAGACCCAGTACTTC	CSAPTESQETQYF
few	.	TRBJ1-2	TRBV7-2	TGTGCCAGCAGCTCAGACCGGAGACATACCAGGAACTATGGCTACACCTTC	CASSSDRRHTRNYGYTF
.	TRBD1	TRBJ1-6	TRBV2	TGTGCCAGCAGACCGGGACAGAATTCACCCCTCCACTTT	CASRPGQNSPLHF
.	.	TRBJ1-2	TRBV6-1	TGTGCCAGCACCGAAAGGGGAAACTATGGCTACACCTTC	CASTERGNYGYTF
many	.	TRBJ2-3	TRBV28	TGTGCCAGCACCGGGACGAGAAGACCAGATACGCAGTATTTT	CASTGTRRPDTQYF
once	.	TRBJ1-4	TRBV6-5	TGTGCCAGCAGTGAAAGGACGAGGGCAGAAAAACTGTTTTTT	CASSERTRAEKLFF
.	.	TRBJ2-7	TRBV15	TGTGCCACCAGCAGAGATGAGGCTTTCTACGAGCAGTACTTC	CATSRDEAFYEQYF